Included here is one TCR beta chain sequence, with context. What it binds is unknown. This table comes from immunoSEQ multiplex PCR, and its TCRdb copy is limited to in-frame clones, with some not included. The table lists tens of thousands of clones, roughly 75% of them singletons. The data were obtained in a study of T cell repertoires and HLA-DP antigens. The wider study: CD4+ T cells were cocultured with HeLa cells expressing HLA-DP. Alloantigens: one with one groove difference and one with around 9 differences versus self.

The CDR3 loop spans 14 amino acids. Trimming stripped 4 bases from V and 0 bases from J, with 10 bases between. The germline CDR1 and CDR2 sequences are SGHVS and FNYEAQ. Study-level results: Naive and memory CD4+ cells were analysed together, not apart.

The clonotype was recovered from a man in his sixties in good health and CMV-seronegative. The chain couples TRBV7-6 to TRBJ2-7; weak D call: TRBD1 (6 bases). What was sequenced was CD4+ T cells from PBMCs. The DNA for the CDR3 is TGTGCCAGCAGCTCCGACAGGAGCTCCTACGAGCAGTACTTC. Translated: CASSSDRSSYEQYF.